The 24 T cell receptor beta chains reported below all come from one sample, sequenced in a study of circulating and synovial CD4+ cells in juvenile arthritis. This table comes from immunoSEQ multiplex PCR, and its TCRdb copy is limited to in-frame clones, with some not included. The top ten hold 2.5% to 4% of the sample, which has 3,500 to 4,500 clones, roughly 84% seen once. What was sequenced was CD4+ T cells from synovial fluid. Every receptor here comes from a human donor with juvenile idiopathic arthritis.

This clone was picked up a small number of times. The J gene is TRBJ2-3, the V gene TRBV7-8, with 8 nucleotides matching TRBD2. CDR3 length: 16 residues. J was trimmed by 2 bases and V by 5 bases; bases with no gene match: 9. Germline V gene data show CDR1 as SGHVS and CDR2 as FQNEAQ. This chain's CDR3 is CASSPRRGVNTDTQYF. CDR3 DNA: TGTGCCAGCAGCCCCCGGCGGGGGGTAAACACAGATACGCAGTATTTT.

The chain employs TRBV4-1 and TRBJ1-1, with D possibly matching TRBD1 (5 bases). V lost 0 bases to trimming and J lost 1 base, with 12 bases between them. CDR3 size: 16 residues. Germline V gives CDR1 MGHRA, CDR2 YSYEKL. The CDR3 DNA follows: TGCGCCAGCAGCCAAGAAGCGGGGCTAACGAACACTGAAGCTTTCTTT. Translating gives CASSQEAGLTNTEAFF.

This chain uses TRBV7-2 with TRBJ1-1; D is perhaps TRBD1 (6 bases). V shed 5 bases and J shed 6 bases, with 16 bases lying between them. The germline V gene encodes CDR1 SGHTA and CDR2 FQGNSA. The CDR3 runs 14 residues. CDR3 protein: CASSPTLDRPEAFF. CDR3 DNA sequence: TGTGCCAGCAGCCCCACCCTGGACAGACCTGAAGCTTTCTTT.

The V gene is TRBV9, the J gene TRBJ2-3; D gene ambiguous. The CDR3 has 14 amino acids. Germline V gene data show CDR1 as SGDLS and CDR2 as YYNGEE. Trimming took off 3 bases at V and 5 bases at J, with 13 bases between the two ends. The CDR3 DNA reads TGTGCCAGCAGCGCCCGGTCTAGTATAGATACGCAGTATTTT. This encodes CASSARSSIDTQYF.

This chain uses TRBV6-5 with TRBJ2-7, with 8 bases lining up with TRBD1. CDR3 length: 16 amino acids. Looked up from germline, CDR1 is MNHEY and CDR2 is SVGAGI. V was pared by 0 bases and J by 5 bases, with 9 bases of the junction left unmatched. CDR3 protein: CASSYSVQGVTHEQYF. CDR3 coding DNA: TGTGCCAGCAGTTACTCGGTACAGGGGGTCACCCACGAGCAGTACTTC.

The chain combines TRBV27 with TRBJ2-4, with 8 bases fitting TRBD1. The CDR3 contains 16 residues. V shed 5 bases and J 7 bases; nucleotides not matched to a gene: 13. Looked up from germline, CDR1 is MNHEY and CDR2 is SMNVEV (reference sequence). The CDR3 loop reads CASSPRPGQVGNIQYF. For the CDR3, the DNA is TGTGCCAGCAGTCCGAGACCGGGACAGGTTGGGAACATTCAGTACTTC.

DNA of the CDR3: TGTGCCAGCAGCTCCCGAGGCGGGGCCCGATTCAAACCCAACTATGGCTACACCTTC. This encodes CASSSRGGARFKPNYGYTF. The V and J genes are TRBV7-9 and TRBJ1-2; D is perhaps TRBD1 (5 bases). V was pared by 4 bases and J by 2 bases, with 26 bases between. CDR3 length equals 19 residues. CDR1 SEHNR and CDR2 FQNEAQ come from the germline V gene (reference sequence).

This clone has just a few counts. Written as DNA, the CDR3 is TGCGCCAGCATGGCGCGAGGAGATTTAACCGGGGAGCTGTTTTTT. It specifies CASMARGDLTGELFF. This chain joins TRBV10-2 and TRBJ2-2; D is undetermined. V lost 7 bases and J 5 bases, leaving 17 bases between the germline ends. CDR1 is WSHSY, CDR2 SAAADI, per germline. CDR3 length equals 15 residues.

The rearrangement links TRBV5-6 to TRBJ2-3; D remains ambiguous. This CDR3 is built from 15 residues. Germline CDR1 is SGHDT and CDR2 is YYEEEE. V gave up 2 bases and J gave up 2 bases, with 12 bases separating them. The CDR3 reads CASSFGIQLTDTQYF. In nucleotides, the CDR3 is TGTGCCAGCAGCTTTGGTATTCAACTCACAGATACGCAGTATTTT.

The rearrangement links TRBV6-6 to TRBJ2-2, with D tentatively TRBD2 (6 bases). Germline V gene data show CDR1 as MNHNY and CDR2 as SVGAGI (reference sequence). Trimming left V 8 bases short and J 0 bases short, with 7 bases between. The length of the CDR3 is 13 residues. DNA of the CDR3: TGTGCCAGCCGCGGGGCGAACACCGGGGAGCTGTTTTTT. It codes for CASRGANTGELFF.

The chain has TRBV14 and TRBJ2-2; a weak D match, TRBD2 (6 bases). This CDR3 contains 13 residues. Germline V gene lookup returns CDR1 SGHDN and CDR2 FVKESK. The V and J ends lost 3 bases and 8 bases respectively, with 10 bases between them. This CDR3 is CASSQNSGGELFF. CDR3 nucleotides: TGTGCCAGCAGCCAGAATAGCGGAGGGGAGCTGTTTTTT. Looking up the rest from reference TRBV14 and TRBJ2-2 gives the full variable domain: EAGVTQFPSHSVIEKGQTVTLRCDPISGHDNLYWYRRVMGKEIKFLLHFVKESKQDESGMPNNRFLAERTGGTYSTLKVQPAELEDSGVYFCASSQNSGGELFFGEGSRLTVL.

With regard to this clone: Germline and junction disagree at one end, which may indicate a read error. Distinct nucleotide sequences in the sample also encode this CDR3. The V call is TRBV7-2, the J call TRBJ1-6; 8 nucleotides match TRBD1. Germline V gene lookup returns CDR1 SGHTA and CDR2 FQGNSA. This CDR3 is 15 amino acids long. CDR3 bases: TGTGCCAGCAGCCTAGGGACAGGACAAAATTCCCCCCTCCACTTT. Protein product: CASSLGTGQNSPLHF.

In this sample, this clone turned up once. Other DNA sequences from this sample encode an identical CDR3 as well. This chain joins TRBV18 and TRBJ1-2; a weak D match, TRBD1 (5 bases). From germline, CDR1 is KGHSH and CDR2 LQKENI. The V end was cut by 3 bases, the J end by 6 bases, with 8 bases between. The CDR3 is 12 amino acids. The CDR3 loop reads CASSPGGDGYTF. For the CDR3, the DNA is TGTGCCAGCTCACCGGGAGGGGATGGCTACACCTTC. The full variable domain, completed using reference TRBV18 and TRBJ1-2, is NAGVMQNPRHLVRRRGQEARLRCSPMKGHSHVYWYRQLPEEGLKFMVYLQKENIIDESGMPKERFSAEFPKEGPSILRIQQVVRGDSAAYFCASSPGGDGYTFGSGTRLTVV.

The chain is built from TRBV18 and TRBJ1-1, with D uncertain. Trimming removed 5 bases at V and 4 bases at J, with 11 bases between. The germline V gene has CDR1 KGHSH and CDR2 LQKENI. The CDR3 consists of 13 residues. This CDR3 is CASSREVGTEAFF. CDR3 sequence (DNA): TGTGCCAGCTCAAGAGAGGTTGGCACTGAAGCTTTCTTT.

This clone has just a few counts. The V call is TRBV11-1, the J call TRBJ1-2; a possible D gene is TRBD1 (6 bases). CDR3 length: 12 residues. The germline V gene encodes CDR1 SGHAT and CDR2 FQDESV (reference sequence). Deletions cut 7 bases from V and 5 bases from J, with 11 bases between. CDR3 in amino acids: CASTETGYGYTF. For the CDR3, the DNA is TGTGCCAGCACCGAGACAGGATATGGCTACACCTTC.

The chain uses TRBV6-5 and TRBJ1-2; 9 nucleotides align to TRBD1. In germline, CDR1 is MNHEY, CDR2 SVGAGI. V lost 3 bases and J lost 13; bases outside the gene matches: 6. CDR3 size: 12 residues. CDR3 nucleotide sequence: TGTGCCAGCAGTTATGGGACAGGGAAGGCCACCTTC. Translating gives CASSYGTGKATF.

The chain employs TRBV5-6 and TRBJ1-6, with D tentatively TRBD1 (5 bases). Germline V gives CDR1 SGHDT, CDR2 YYEEEE. The CDR3 extends over 14 amino acids. The V and J ends lost 3 bases and 8 bases respectively, with 12 bases between them. In nucleotides, the CDR3 is TGTGCCAGCAGCTGGCCTTTAGGGGATTCACCCCTCCACTTT. Encoded protein: CASSWPLGDSPLHF. The full variable domain, with the rest looked up from reference TRBV5-6 and TRBJ1-6, is DAGVTQSPTHLIKTRGQQVTLRCSPKSGHDTVSWYQQALGQGPQFIFQYYEEEERQRGNFPDRFSGHQFPNYSSELNVNALLLGDSALYLCASSWPLGDSPLHFGNGTRLTVT.

The J gene is TRBJ1-2, the V gene TRBV30, with D maybe TRBD1 (5 bases). V lost 0 bases and J lost 5, with 16 bases in between. The CDR3 runs 15 residues. CDR1 GTSNPN and CDR2 SVGIG come from the germline V gene (reference sequence). CDR3 nucleotides: TGTGCCTGGAGTGTAGTTGGCGGGGCACGGTATGGCTACACCTTC. Residues: CAWSVVGGARYGYTF.

The chain joins TRBV7-9 to TRBJ1-2, with 8 bases identical to TRBD1. This CDR3 is built from 14 residues. With V trimmed by 2 bases and J by 8 bases, 7 bases remained unmatched. Germline V gene data show CDR1 as SEHNR and CDR2 as FQNEAQ (reference sequence). The DNA for the CDR3 is TGTGCCAGCAGCTTAATTCAGGGGGCTCTAGGCTACACCTTC. Encoded protein: CASSLIQGALGYTF.

The chain combines TRBV7-2 with TRBJ2-7; 10 positions agree with TRBD1. The CDR3 is 15 amino acids. Trimming cost V 0 bases and J 6 bases; bases outside gene matches: 5. Germline V CDR1 and CDR2: SGHTA, FQGNSA. The CDR3 reads CASSLASRTGGEQYF. Written as DNA, the CDR3 is TGTGCCAGCAGCTTAGCGAGTCGGACAGGGGGCGAGCAGTACTTC.

V gene TRBV4-1 combines with J gene TRBJ2-3, with D perhaps TRBD1 (5 bases). The CDR3 consists of 17 residues. Germline loops: CDR1 MGHRA, CDR2 YSYEKL. V was cut by 2 bases and J by 5 bases, with 20 bases left in between. The CDR3 reads CASSQWGQPAQGDTQYF. DNA of the CDR3: TGCGCCAGCAGCCAATGGGGCCAGCCGGCTCAGGGAGATACGCAGTATTTT.

The CDR3 sequence is CASSLSPAGGVTGELFF. The CDR3 bases are TGTGCCAGCAGCCTCTCCCCAGCGGGGGGGGTCACCGGGGAGCTGTTTTTT. The chain uses TRBV7-2 and TRBJ2-2, with 10 bases lining up with TRBD2. There are 17 residues in the CDR3. Germline CDR1 is SGHTA and CDR2 is FQGNSA. V lost 5 bases and J lost 4; bases outside the gene matches: 10.

The J gene is TRBJ2-1, the V gene TRBV7-2, with TRBD1 as a possible D gene (5 bases). CDR1 is SGHTA, CDR2 FQGNSA, per germline. V lost 1 base, J lost 8 bases, and 12 bases lay in between. This CDR3 has 14 residues. For the CDR3, the DNA is TGTGCCAGCAGCTTAGAGGTGGGCAGGGATGAGCAGTTCTTC. This codes for CASSLEVGRDEQFF.

The chain is built from TRBV15 and TRBJ2-1, with 7 bases aligning to TRBD2. Germline lookup yields CDR1 LNHNV and CDR2 YYDKDF (reference sequence). V trimming: 7 bases; J trimming: 4 bases; junction bases outside the gene matches: 10. The CDR3 runs 15 residues. The CDR3 coding sequence is TGTGCCACCAACCCCGGGACTAACCTGTACAATGAGCAGTTCTTC. Protein sequence: CATNPGTNLYNEQFF.